The 2 T cell receptor beta chains given below trace back to one sample, sequenced in a study of cytomegalovirus exposure and HLA in healthy donors. The PCR used 60 Vbeta and 13 Jbeta primers. Clones were sequenced by immunoSEQ multiplex PCR, and TCRdb holds only the in-frame ones, with some missing. The ten top clones account for 2% to 2.5%, within a sample of 100,000 to 150,000 clones. What was sequenced was PBMCs. All receptors derive from a man aged 40-49 years in good health and CMV-seronegative.

J is TRBJ1-2 and V is TRBV11-2; 8 bases are a match to TRBD1. Germline V gives CDR1 SGHAT, CDR2 FQNNGV. This CDR3 comprises 13 residues. The V gene end was trimmed by 0 bases and the J gene end by 6 bases; junction bases not matched to a gene: 0. Here the CDR3 reads CASSLETGDGYTF. As DNA, the CDR3 is TGTGCCAGCAGCTTAGAGACAGGGGATGGCTACACCTTC.

CDR3: CASSPGLSSYNEQFF. The CDR3 bases are TGTGCCAGCAGCCCAGGCTTGAGCTCCTACAATGAGCAGTTCTTC. The V and J genes are TRBV11-2 and TRBJ2-1; D uncertain. V gave up 5 bases and J gave up 0 bases, with 11 bases separating them. CDR1 SGHAT and CDR2 FQNNGV come from the germline V gene. The CDR3 runs to 15 residues.